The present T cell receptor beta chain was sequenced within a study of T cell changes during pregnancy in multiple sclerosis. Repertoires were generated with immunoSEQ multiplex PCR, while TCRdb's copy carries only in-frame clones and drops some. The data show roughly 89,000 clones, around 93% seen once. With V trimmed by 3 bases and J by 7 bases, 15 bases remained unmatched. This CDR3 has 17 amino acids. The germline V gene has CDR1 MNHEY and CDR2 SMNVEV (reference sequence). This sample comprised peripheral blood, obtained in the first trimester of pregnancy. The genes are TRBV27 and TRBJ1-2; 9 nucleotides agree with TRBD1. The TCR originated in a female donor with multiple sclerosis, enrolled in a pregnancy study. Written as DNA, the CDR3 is TGTGCCAGCAGTTTTTTACCCCCCGGGACAGGGTCCGCTGGCTACACCTTC. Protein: CASSFLPPGTGSAGYTF.